One sample yielded the 13 T cell receptor beta chains listed below, sequenced in a study of T cell repertoires in cytomegalovirus infection (dated by TCRdb to about 2019). Data came from an Illumina HiSeq 1500. The raw public reads went through TCRdb reprocessing: fastp at Q25, MiXCR clone calling, in-frame beta chains kept. Merged by CDR3 protein, the rows form single entries marked with the most common genes and DNA. A total of around 530,000 distinct CDR3 sequences appear in this sample, less than 30% of them only once. The ten biggest clones cover under 15% of the sample. Sequenced input: PBMCs. The receptor set was obtained from a human donor in good health (CMV status not recorded). Some clones in this sample may be carry-over from other donors' samples.

The V and J genes are TRBV7-9 and TRBJ1-1, with D possibly TRBD1 on 5 matching bases. The CDR3 has 15 amino acids. V was pared by 5 bases and J by 2 bases, with 15 bases between. Germline V CDR1 and CDR2: SEHNR, FQNEAQ (reference sequence). CDR3 sequence (DNA): TGTGCCAGCAGCGGGGCGGAGGGAGGAAACACTGAAGCTTTCTTT. Its protein product is CASSGAEGGNTEAFF.

This clonotype was counted at least ten times. V is TRBV27 and J is TRBJ2-1, with D unclear. V was cut by 3 bases and J by 0 bases, with 9 bases left in between. This CDR3 region has 15 residues. Germline CDR1 and CDR2: MNHEY and SMNVEV (reference sequence). CDR3 bases: TGTGCCAGCAGTTTCGTTCGAAGCTCCTACAATGAGCAGTTCTTC. Translation: CASSFVRSSYNEQFF.

V usage is TRBV11-2 and J usage is TRBJ2-2, with a tentative D call TRBD2 (5 bases). Between the trimmed V and J ends, which lost 1 base and 4 bases, there was a span of 10 bases. There are 15 residues in the CDR3. CDR1 and CDR2 (germline): SGHAT, FQNNGV. In nucleotides, the CDR3 is TGTGCCAGCAGCTTAGTACCGGGAATCACCGGGGAGCTGTTTTTT. Translating it yields CASSLVPGITGELFF. The full variable domain, its missing parts supplied by reference TRBV11-2 and TRBJ2-2, is EAGVAQSPRYKIIEKRQSVAFWCNPISGHATLYWYQQILGQGPKLLIQFQNNGVVDDSQLPKDRFSAERLKGVDSTLKIQPAKLEDSAVYLCASSLVPGITGELFFGEGSRLTVL.

This clonotype showed up just a few times. The chain employs TRBV12-3 or TRBV12-4 and TRBJ1-4; no firm D call. Trimming left V 3 bases short and J 2 bases short, with 10 bases between. This CDR3 region has 15 residues. This CDR3 is CASSFGSGTNEKLFF. CDR3 bases: TGTGCCAGCAGTTTCGGGTCCGGGACTAATGAAAAACTGTTTTTT.

The CDR3 protein is CASMVGAHNEQFF. The CDR3 DNA reads as TGTGCCAGCATGGTGGGGGCCCACAATGAGCAGTTCTTC. This chain links TRBV7-8 with TRBJ2-1, with D perhaps TRBD1 (6 bases). The length of the CDR3 is 13 residues. The germline gives CDR1 SGHVS, CDR2 FQNEAQ. The V and J ends lost 7 bases and 5 bases respectively, with 12 bases between them.

The sample holds many counts of this clonotype. V gene TRBV7-2 combines with J gene TRBJ2-7; no definite D call. Per germline, CDR1 SGHTA and CDR2 FQGNSA. V gave up 1 base and J gave up 2 bases, with 9 bases separating them. This CDR3 is 14 amino acids long. The CDR3 region has the DNA TGTGCCAGCAGCTTAGGGGTAGAGCCCTACGAGCAGTACGTC. It translates to CASSLGVEPYEQYV.

Notes on this clonotype: Its ends do not fully match the called genes, so a read error is possible. The J gene is TRBJ2-2, the V gene TRBV18; no definite D call. The CDR3 contains 17 residues. CDR1 is KGHSH, CDR2 LQKENI, per germline. The CDR3, as DNA: TGTGCCAGCTCACCACGACTCTCTAGTCACCCAACCGTGGAGCTGTTTTTT. Translation gives CASSPRLSSHPTVELFF.

The chain couples TRBV7-9 to TRBJ2-1; D remains ambiguous. The CDR3 is 12 residues long. The germline V gene has CDR1 SEHNR and CDR2 FQNEAQ (reference sequence). The V and J ends lost 7 bases and 4 bases respectively, with 8 bases between them. CDR3 residues: CASKTAYNEQFF. The CDR3 DNA reads as TGTGCCAGCAAGACCGCGTACAATGAGCAGTTCTTC.

The rearrangement uses TRBV28 and TRBJ1-2; TRBD1 matches 11 bases. V lost 5 bases to trimming and J lost 8 bases; unmatched junction nucleotides: 13. The CDR3 is 16 residues long. Germline V gene data show CDR1 as MDHEN and CDR2 as SYDVKM. The CDR3 DNA reads TGTGCCAGCAGTCTCCTCCGGGACAGGGGGAGGGAAGGCTACACCTTC. Translating it yields CASSLLRDRGREGYTF.

The chain joins TRBV12-3 or TRBV12-4 to TRBJ1-6, with D tentatively TRBD1 (6 bases). Trimming shortened V by 2 bases and J by 10 bases, and 9 bases separated the two germline ends. This CDR3 is built from 13 residues. CDR3 amino acids: CASSLQGQSPLHF. The CDR3 region has the DNA TGTGCCAGCAGTTTACAGGGGCAATCACCCCTCCACTTT.

In this sample, this clonotype turned up a few times. CDR3 in DNA: TGTGCCAGCAGCAAGCGGGACAGGGGAATCACTGAAGCTTTCTTT. Its translation is CASSKRDRGITEAFF. V usage is TRBV2 and J usage is TRBJ1-1, with 10 bases identical to TRBD1. This CDR3 is 15 amino acids long. With V trimmed by 6 bases and J by 4 bases, 8 bases remained unmatched. Germline CDR1 SNHLY, CDR2 FYNNEI.

In its sample, this clonotype was seen a few times. The chain recombines TRBV11-3 with TRBJ2-3; D is uncertain. CDR1 and CDR2 (germline): SGHNT, YENEEA. Between the trimmed V and J ends, which lost 4 bases and 5 bases, there was a span of 10 bases. CDR3 length: 13 amino acids. The DNA of the CDR3 is TGTGCCAGCAGCTCTCTAGGGTTAGATACGCAGTATTTT. This sequence encodes CASSSLGLDTQYF.

This clonotype was observed a few times. The chain has TRBV6-6 and TRBJ2-3; no clear D gene. The CDR3 contains 17 residues. V lost 2 bases, J lost 3 bases, and 18 bases lay in between. Germline-derived CDR1 and CDR2 are MNHNY and SVGAGI (reference sequence). The CDR3 DNA is TGTGCCAGCAGTTACCTTGCCCACCACCTTAGGACAGATACGCAGTATTTT. It is translated as CASSYLAHHLRTDTQYF.